A selection of T cell receptor beta chains follows, all from one sample in a study of control samples from healthy donors and cancer patients. Profiled with immunoSEQ multiplex PCR; TCRdb holds only in-frame clones, not every one. The table has some 110,000 clones, over 90% seen once. The specimen was blood. These receptors were obtained from a young man in good health. The CDR3 runs from the conserved cysteine through the conserved F or W. Each record gives: CDR3 length, V gene, D gene, clone size, J gene, CDR3 protein, CDR3 DNA. A D gene is named only where the DNA matches it firmly. Size values are once, few and many counts, or a class for expanded clones, and some rows have none.

cdr3_length: 14; v_call: TRBV10-3; d_call: TRBD1; clone_size: NA; j_call: TRBJ1-3; cdr3_aa: CAITNPLTGSAPTF; cdr3_nt: TGTGCCATCACCAACCCCCTGACAGGGTCTGCCCCGACTTTT
cdr3_length: 14; v_call: TRBV25-1; d_call: NA; clone_size: NA; j_call: TRBJ1-6; cdr3_aa: CASSESGGLSPLHF; cdr3_nt: TGTGCCAGCAGTGAATCTGGCGGCCTTTCACCCCTCCACTTT
cdr3_length: 13; v_call: TRBV14; d_call: NA; clone_size: NA; j_call: TRBJ1-1; cdr3_aa: CASTLLGNTEAFF; cdr3_nt: TGTGCCAGCACCCTCTTGGGGAACACTGAAGCTTTCTTT
cdr3_length: 15; v_call: TRBV7-2; d_call: NA; clone_size: NA; j_call: TRBJ1-2; cdr3_aa: CASSRGQPNNYGYTF; cdr3_nt: TGTGCCAGCAGCCGCGGACAGCCCAATAACTATGGCTACACCTTC
cdr3_length: 14; v_call: TRBV29-1; d_call: NA; clone_size: NA; j_call: TRBJ1-1; cdr3_aa: CSVLLQGRSTEAFF; cdr3_nt: TGCAGCGTGCTGTTACAGGGTCGGAGCACTGAAGCTTTCTTT
cdr3_length: 14; v_call: TRBV19; d_call: NA; clone_size: NA; j_call: TRBJ1-1; cdr3_aa: CASGGGTADTEAFF; cdr3_nt: TGTGCCAGTGGGGGAGGTACCGCGGACACTGAAGCTTTCTTT
cdr3_length: 12; v_call: TRBV11-2; d_call: NA; clone_size: NA; j_call: TRBJ1-2; cdr3_aa: CASSPGRYGYTF; cdr3_nt: TGTGCCAGCAGCCCCGGACGGTATGGCTACACCTTC
cdr3_length: 16; v_call: TRBV6-2/TRBV6-3; d_call: NA; clone_size: NA; j_call: TRBJ2-5; cdr3_aa: CASSYSLGVSQETQYF; cdr3_nt: TGTGCCAGCAGTTACTCGTTGGGAGTTTCTCAAGAGACCCAGTACTTC
cdr3_length: 18; v_call: TRBV19; d_call: TRBD1; clone_size: NA; j_call: TRBJ1-3; cdr3_aa: CASSVTRRGRAYGNTIYF; cdr3_nt: TGTGCCAGTAGTGTCACTAGAAGGGGGCGCGCATATGGAAACACCATATATTTT
cdr3_length: 14; v_call: TRBV10-1; d_call: NA; clone_size: NA; j_call: TRBJ2-7; cdr3_aa: CASSEGGNSYEQYF; cdr3_nt: TGCGCCAGCAGTGAAGGAGGGAACTCCTACGAGCAGTACTTC
cdr3_length: 14; v_call: TRBV5-1; d_call: NA; clone_size: NA; j_call: TRBJ1-1; cdr3_aa: CASSLGQVTTEAFF; cdr3_nt: TGCGCCAGCAGCTTGGGACAGGTGACCACTGAAGCTTTCTTT
cdr3_length: 15; v_call: TRBV11-2; d_call: NA; clone_size: NA; j_call: TRBJ1-1; cdr3_aa: CASSLAGFGGTEAFF; cdr3_nt: TGTGCCAGCAGCTTAGCAGGTTTTGGGGGAACTGAAGCTTTCTTT
cdr3_length: 13; v_call: TRBV30; d_call: NA; clone_size: few; j_call: TRBJ1-1; cdr3_aa: CASKARPDTEAFF; cdr3_nt: TGTGCCTCCAAGGCTAGACCTGACACTGAAGCTTTCTTT
cdr3_length: 11; v_call: TRBV20-1; d_call: NA; clone_size: NA; j_call: TRBJ1-1; cdr3_aa: CSVSRGSEAFF; cdr3_nt: TGCAGTGTCTCCAGGGGATCAGAAGCTTTCTTT